These T cell receptor beta chains were read from a single sample in a study of vaccination and CD4 T cells after COVID-19. TCRdb analysed the PCR reads with MiXCR anew, one entry per CDR3 protein. The sample lists 7,000 to 10,000 distinct CDR3 sequences, roughly 40% occurring once. These receptors have no identified antigens. The sequenced material came from CD4+ T cells from blood, cultured in vitro. The source is a human donor in good health. Both conserved end residues are part of each CDR3. Fields, in order: D gene, clone size, V gene, J gene, CDR3 DNA, CDR3 protein. A D gene is named only where the DNA matches it firmly. Clone size is given for some rows only: seen once, a few or many times, or a class if the clone is expanded.

d_gene: -
abundance: -
v_gene: TRBV6-1
j_gene: TRBJ1-5
CDR3nt: TGTGCCAGCAGTGAAACTTGGGACCCCCGCAATCAGCCCCAGCATTTT
CDR3aa: CASSETWDPRNQPQHF

d_gene: TRBD1
abundance: once
v_gene: TRBV4-1
j_gene: TRBJ1-5
CDR3nt: TGCGCCAGCAGCCAAGCTACAGGGGTGGGCAATCAGCCCCAGCATTTT
CDR3aa: CASSQATGVGNQPQHF

d_gene: -
abundance: -
v_gene: TRBV7-9
j_gene: TRBJ1-6
CDR3nt: TGTGCCAGCAGCACCACGACAGACGGGATCTATAATTCACCCCTCCACTTT
CDR3aa: CASSTTTDGIYNSPLHF

d_gene: -
abundance: -
v_gene: TRBV20-1
j_gene: TRBJ2-5
CDR3nt: TGCAGTGCTAGGCCTGAGGAGACCCAGTACTTC
CDR3aa: CSARPEETQYF

d_gene: TRBD1
abundance: -
v_gene: TRBV29-1
j_gene: TRBJ1-2
CDR3nt: TGCAGCGTTGACATATTGACAGGGTCGGAGGGGTATGGCTACACCTTC
CDR3aa: CSVDILTGSEGYGYTF

d_gene: TRBD1
abundance: once
v_gene: TRBV24-1
j_gene: TRBJ2-5
CDR3nt: TGTGCCACCAGTGATTTTGGGACAGGGGGACAAGAGACCCAGTACTTC
CDR3aa: CATSDFGTGGQETQYF

d_gene: TRBD1
abundance: -
v_gene: TRBV6-1
j_gene: TRBJ1-1
CDR3nt: TGTGCCAGCAGCGACAGGGTGAACACTGAAGCTTTCTTT
CDR3aa: CASSDRVNTEAFF

d_gene: -
abundance: once
v_gene: TRBV12-3/TRBV12-4
j_gene: TRBJ1-6
CDR3nt: TGTGCCAGCAGTTTCGGGGGGGCGCCCCTCCACTTT
CDR3aa: CASSFGGAPLHF

d_gene: -
abundance: -
v_gene: TRBV6-1
j_gene: TRBJ1-2
CDR3nt: TGTGCCAGCAGTAGGGGGGCATCCTATGGCTACACCTTC
CDR3aa: CASSRGASYGYTF

d_gene: -
abundance: -
v_gene: TRBV9
j_gene: TRBJ1-2
CDR3nt: TGTGCCAGCGCCCGACAGAATTATGGCTACACCTTC
CDR3aa: CASARQNYGYTF

d_gene: -
abundance: -
v_gene: TRBV6-5
j_gene: TRBJ2-1
CDR3nt: TGTGCCAGCAGTTACTCAGGGGGGGCTGCGTCCTACAATGAGCAGTTCTTC
CDR3aa: CASSYSGGAASYNEQFF

d_gene: TRBD2
abundance: few
v_gene: TRBV27
j_gene: TRBJ2-1
CDR3nt: TGTGCCAGCAGCCCTCCAGCCCGGACTAGCTATTATGAGCAGTTCTTC
CDR3aa: CASSPPARTSYYEQFF

d_gene: TRBD2
abundance: -
v_gene: TRBV9
j_gene: TRBJ2-3
CDR3nt: TGTGCCAGCAGCCCCGGGGGGCGGGGGGGCCCGGATACGCAGTATTTT
CDR3aa: CASSPGGRGGPDTQYF

d_gene: -
abundance: -
v_gene: TRBV6-5
j_gene: TRBJ1-2
CDR3nt: TGTGCCAGCAGTTTGGTAGCGGCGCCTACCTATGGCTACACCTTC
CDR3aa: CASSLVAAPTYGYTF

d_gene: TRBD1
abundance: once
v_gene: TRBV2
j_gene: TRBJ1-3
CDR3nt: TGTGCCAGCAGGGGAGACAGGGTCTCTGGAAACACCATATATTTT
CDR3aa: CASRGDRVSGNTIYF

d_gene: -
abundance: -
v_gene: TRBV6-1
j_gene: TRBJ1-6
CDR3nt: TGTGCCAGCAACAATAACGGTGGGAATTCACCCCTCCACTTT
CDR3aa: CASNNNGGNSPLHF

d_gene: -
abundance: -
v_gene: TRBV5-6
j_gene: TRBJ1-2
CDR3nt: TGTGCCAGCAACAAGGGTGGCAGGAACTATGGCTACACCTTC
CDR3aa: CASNKGGRNYGYTF

d_gene: -
abundance: -
v_gene: TRBV5-6
j_gene: TRBJ1-5
CDR3nt: TGTGCCAGCAGCTTGCGGACCCAAGGGAGTCAGCCCCAGCATTTT
CDR3aa: CASSLRTQGSQPQHF

d_gene: TRBD2
abundance: -
v_gene: TRBV7-7
j_gene: TRBJ2-5
CDR3nt: TGTGCCAGCAGCTTGAATCTAGCGGGAGCAGAGACCCAGTACTTC
CDR3aa: CASSLNLAGAETQYF

d_gene: -
abundance: -
v_gene: TRBV6-1
j_gene: TRBJ1-2
CDR3nt: TGTGCCAGCAATATCGACAGCCGTTATGGCTACACCTTC
CDR3aa: CASNIDSRYGYTF

d_gene: -
abundance: -
v_gene: TRBV2
j_gene: TRBJ2-5
CDR3nt: TGTGCCAGCAGTGCAGGGGGGGTGGAGACCCAGTACTTC
CDR3aa: CASSAGGVETQYF

d_gene: -
abundance: -
v_gene: TRBV6-1
j_gene: TRBJ2-7
CDR3nt: TGTGCCAGCAGTGAATCAGGCCAGGCGTACGAGCAGTACTTC
CDR3aa: CASSESGQAYEQYF

d_gene: -
abundance: -
v_gene: TRBV5-6
j_gene: TRBJ1-1
CDR3nt: TGTGCCAGCAGATTTGGCAGAGTAAGGACTGAAGCTTTCTTT
CDR3aa: CASRFGRVRTEAFF

d_gene: TRBD1
abundance: -
v_gene: TRBV19
j_gene: TRBJ1-1
CDR3nt: TGTGCCAGTTCGGAAACAGGGGGCGCGGGGAGGACTGAAGCTTTCTTT
CDR3aa: CASSETGGAGRTEAFF

d_gene: TRBD1
abundance: -
v_gene: TRBV5-1
j_gene: TRBJ1-1
CDR3nt: TGCGCCAGCAGCTTGGATTGGACAGGGTCAATTCGCCCTGAAGCTTTCTTT
CDR3aa: CASSLDWTGSIRPEAFF